The next 21 T cell receptor beta chains were all read from a single sample in a study of cytomegalovirus exposure and HLA in healthy donors. The primer mix had 60 Vbeta and 13 Jbeta primers. Generated by immunoSEQ multiplex PCR, the TCRdb table keeps only in-frame clones and is missing some. The table has under 110,000 clones, 70% to 85% seen once; the top ten hold roughly 0.79%. The sequencing sample was made of PBMCs. The receptors here all came from a boy aged 5 to 17 in good health and CMV-seronegative.

The chain joins TRBV9 to TRBJ2-3; no definite D call. Germline lookup yields CDR1 SGDLS and CDR2 YYNGEE. V was trimmed by 0 bases and J by 5 bases, leaving 4 bases between them. This CDR3 region has 12 residues. CDR3 DNA sequence: TGTGCCAGCAGCGTAGGAGGAGATACGCAGTATTTT. Translation: CASSVGGDTQYF. The complete variable domain, with remaining parts taken from reference TRBV9 and TRBJ2-3, reads DSGVTQTPKHLITATGQRVTLRCSPRSGDLSVYWYQQSLDQGLQFLIQYYNGEERAKGNILERFSAQQFPDLHSELNLSSLELGDSALYFCASSVGGDTQYFGPGTRLTVL.

The V gene is TRBV5-6, the J gene TRBJ2-2; D is perhaps TRBD1 (6 bases). V lost 2 bases and J 0 bases, leaving 11 bases between the germline ends. The CDR3 consists of 16 residues. Germline V gene sequence: CDR1 SGHDT, CDR2 YYEEEE. The CDR3 region has the DNA TGTGCCAGCAGCTTTGGGGCAGGGGCGAACACCGGGGAGCTGTTTTTT. Translating it yields CASSFGAGANTGELFF. The full variable domain, its missing parts supplied by reference TRBV5-6 and TRBJ2-2, is DAGVTQSPTHLIKTRGQQVTLRCSPKSGHDTVSWYQQALGQGPQFIFQYYEEEERQRGNFPDRFSGHQFPNYSSELNVNALLLGDSALYLCASSFGAGANTGELFFGEGSRLTVL.

V usage is TRBV6-5 and J usage is TRBJ2-7; TRBD2 aligns across 9 bases. Germline assignment: CDR1 MNHEY and CDR2 SVGAGI. With V trimmed by 6 bases and J by 2 bases, 5 bases remained unmatched. The CDR3 loop spans 14 amino acids. In DNA form, the CDR3 reads TGTGCCAGCAGCTATCAGCGGGAGGCCTACGAGCAGTACTTC. It is translated as CASSYQREAYEQYF.

In this sample, this clone turned up once. The chain joins TRBV19 to TRBJ2-7, with D maybe TRBD2 (5 bases). V was cut by 6 bases and J by 0 bases, with 9 bases left in between. CDR1 LNHDA and CDR2 SQIVND come from the germline V gene (reference sequence). The CDR3 contains 13 residues. CDR3: CASRPGSSYEQYF. The CDR3 nucleotides are TGTGCCAGTAGACCGGGGAGCTCCTACGAGCAGTACTTC.

This clone was detected only once. The chain employs TRBV2 and TRBJ1-1; TRBD1 matches at 8 bases. Germline assignment: CDR1 SNHLY and CDR2 FYNNEI. V lost 5 bases and J lost 6; bases outside the gene matches: 8. The CDR3 length is 14 residues. The CDR3 sequence: CASSLTGGVAEAFF. The DNA of the CDR3 is TGTGCCAGCAGTCTTACAGGGGGAGTGGCTGAAGCTTTCTTT.

V gene TRBV5-1 combines with J gene TRBJ2-1; no clear D. Germline values: CDR1 SGHRS, CDR2 YFSETQ. This CDR3 contains 15 residues. V shed 0 bases and J shed 0 bases, with 7 bases lying between them. This CDR3 reads CASSLARGSYNEQFF. DNA for the CDR3: TGCGCCAGCAGCTTGGCCAGAGGCTCCTACAATGAGCAGTTCTTC.

The V call is TRBV19, the J call TRBJ2-7; 9 bases match TRBD1. V gave up 5 bases and J gave up 3 bases; unmatched junction bases: 17. The CDR3 consists of 18 residues. Germline V gives CDR1 LNHDA, CDR2 SQIVND (reference sequence). The CDR3 DNA reads TGTGCCAGTAGTGCCCCCCTGGCTATTTCGGGACAGGGCTACGAGCAGTACTTC. Protein: CASSAPLAISGQGYEQYF.

The chain has TRBV7-9 and TRBJ1-2; D is uncertain. CDR1 SEHNR and CDR2 FQNEAQ come from the germline V gene (reference sequence). Trimming took 0 bases from V and 4 from J, leaving 9 bases between them. This CDR3 spans 14 amino acids. The CDR3 loop is CASSLAAGTYGYTF. CDR3 bases: TGTGCCAGCAGCTTAGCGGCAGGAACCTATGGCTACACCTTC.

This clone came up once. J is TRBJ2-7 and V is TRBV27, with 16 bases aligning to TRBD2. This CDR3 region has 17 residues. CDR1 and CDR2 from the germline V gene are MNHEY and SMNVEV (reference sequence). The V gene end was trimmed by 0 bases and the J gene end by 6 bases; junction bases not matched to a gene: 5. As DNA, the CDR3 is TGTGCCAGCAGTTTATCGGGACTAGCGGGAGGGAGACGCGAGCAGTACTTC. Protein product: CASSLSGLAGGRREQYF.

This chain connects TRBV9 to TRBJ2-5; D is perhaps TRBD2 (5 bases). The germline gives CDR1 SGDLS, CDR2 YYNGEE. The CDR3 runs to 15 residues. Trimming took 4 bases from V and 3 from J, leaving 16 bases between them. CDR3 in amino acids: CASSSNPTGKETQYF. The CDR3 nucleotides read TGTGCCAGCAGCTCCAACCCCACGGGGAAAGAGACCCAGTACTTC. The variable domain in full, with the rest retrieved from reference TRBV9 and TRBJ2-5, is DSGVTQTPKHLITATGQRVTLRCSPRSGDLSVYWYQQSLDQGLQFLIQYYNGEERAKGNILERFSAQQFPDLHSELNLSSLELGDSALYFCASSSNPTGKETQYFGPGTRLLVL.

The gene calls are TRBV5-4 and TRBJ2-5; a weak D match, TRBD1 (6 bases). The germline V gene has CDR1 SGHNT and CDR2 YYREEE (reference sequence). Trimming took off 5 bases at V and 1 base at J, with 12 bases between the two ends. This CDR3 region has 14 residues. The DNA for the CDR3 is TGTGCCAGCAGTAGGACAGTGTTCCAAGAGACCCAGTACTTC. This codes for CASSRTVFQETQYF.

This clone came up a few times. J is TRBJ1-5 and V is TRBV4-2; D remains unclear. V gave up 0 bases and J gave up 5 bases, with 11 bases separating them. The germline gives CDR1 LGHNA, CDR2 YNFKEQ. There are 15 residues in the CDR3. CDR3 in amino acids: CASSQEVGYDQPQHF. DNA of the CDR3: TGTGCCAGCAGCCAAGAAGTGGGCTATGATCAGCCCCAGCATTTT.

The chain combines TRBV5-8 with TRBJ1-5, with TRBD1 matching 7 bases. This CDR3 has 14 amino acids. Losses at the gene ends were 4 bases for V and 4 bases for J; bases not matched to a gene: 5. The germline V gene encodes CDR1 SGHTS and CDR2 YDEGEE. CDR3 sequence reads: CASSAWDRNQPQHF. As DNA, the CDR3 is TGTGCCAGCAGCGCATGGGACAGAAATCAGCCCCAGCATTTT.

J is TRBJ2-1 and V is TRBV7-6; perhaps TRBD2 as D (6 bases). Between the trimmed V and J ends, which lost 4 bases and 8 bases, there was a span of 15 bases. This CDR3 is built from 14 residues. Germline V gene data show CDR1 as SGHVS and CDR2 as FNYEAQ. As DNA, the CDR3 is TGTGCCAGCAGCTCCTACGCCGGGAGCGATGAGCAGTTCTTC. Protein product: CASSSYAGSDEQFF.

The CDR3 DNA reads TGTGCCAGCAGTTATACCCTAGCGGGCCCCTACGAGCAGTACTTC. Translated, it gives CASSYTLAGPYEQYF. This chain connects TRBV6-5 to TRBJ2-5, with 8 bases that match TRBD2. The J call may be faulty, since TRBJ2-7 better matches the DNA end. This CDR3 region has 15 residues. From germline, CDR1 is MNHEY and CDR2 SVGAGI.

The rearrangement links TRBV5-1 to TRBJ2-3, with 11 bases fitting TRBD2. With V trimmed by 3 bases and J by 2 bases, 5 bases remained unmatched. The CDR3 is 16 residues long. CDR1 and CDR2 from the germline V gene are SGHRS and YFSETQ. Here the CDR3 DNA reads TGCGCCAGCAGCTGGGTACTAGCGGGAGCCACAGATACGCAGTATTTT. This sequence encodes CASSWVLAGATDTQYF.

The V gene is TRBV30, the J gene TRBJ1-1, with 7 bases aligning to TRBD1. This CDR3 spans 14 amino acids. Germline V CDR1 and CDR2: GTSNPN, SVGIG (reference sequence). CDR3 coding DNA: TGTGCTTCCCAAACGGGGACAGATTACACTGAAGCTTTCTTT. Its translation: CASQTGTDYTEAFF. Combining the CDR3 with reference TRBV30 and TRBJ1-1 gives the whole variable domain SQTIHQWPATLVQPVGSPLSLECTVEGTSNPNLYWYRQAAGRGLQLLFYSVGIGQISSEVPQNLSASRPQDRQFILSSKKLLLSDSGFYLCASQTGTDYTEAFFGQGTRLTVV.

This chain's CDR3 is CASSRSAGYEQYF. The CDR3 nucleotides read TGTGCCAGCAGCAGGTCCGCAGGTTACGAGCAGTACTTC. The rearrangement joins TRBV11-2 to TRBJ2-7, with unresolved D. Trimming shortened V by 5 bases and J by 4 bases, and 12 bases separated the two germline ends. CDR1 is SGHAT and CDR2 is FQNNGV in the germline V gene. This CDR3 has 13 amino acids.

This chain links TRBV28 with TRBJ1-2; 11 positions match TRBD1. Germline V lookup: CDR1 MDHEN, CDR2 SYDVKM. The CDR3 length is 16 residues. The junction had 12 bases not matched to a gene; V was cut back by 5 bases and J by 7 bases. The CDR3 loop is CASSPGQGAVAGGYTF. The CDR3 nucleotides are TGTGCCAGCAGTCCCGGACAGGGGGCGGTTGCGGGTGGCTACACCTTC.

This sequence joins TRBV2 and TRBJ2-7; possibly TRBD2 for D (5 bases). Per the germline V gene, CDR1 is SNHLY and CDR2 is FYNNEI. The V and J ends lost 7 bases and 5 bases respectively, with 12 bases between them. CDR3 length: 12 amino acids. The CDR3 nucleotides are TGTGCCAGCACGAACGGGGAAGACGAGCAGTACTTC. It specifies CASTNGEDEQYF.

This sequence joins TRBV7-9 and TRBJ2-4; possible D gene TRBD2, 6 bases. The length of the CDR3 is 12 residues. V dropped 5 bases and J dropped 6 bases, with 8 bases sitting between them. Germline V CDR1 and CDR2: SEHNR, FQNEAQ (reference sequence). The CDR3 nucleotides read TGTGCCAGCAGCCTCGGGGGAAACATTCAGTACTTC. It is translated as CASSLGGNIQYF.